These 5 T cell receptor beta chains share one sample of origin, sequenced in a study of cytomegalovirus exposure and HLA in healthy donors. The PCR contained 60 Vbeta and 13 Jbeta primers. The method was immunoSEQ multiplex PCR; TCRdb's version includes in-frame clones alone and lacks a portion of them. The sample has some 190,000 clones, around three quarters seen once. The specimen was PBMCs. The receptors come from a woman in her 30s in good health and CMV-seropositive.

This clone showed up just a few times. This CDR3 reads CASSLGQRETQYF. The DNA for the CDR3 is TGTGCCAGCAGTTTAGGTCAGAGGGAGACCCAGTACTTC. This chain joins TRBV28 and TRBJ2-5, with D unclear. This CDR3 is built from 13 residues. The V end was cut by 2 bases, the J end by 5 bases, with 9 bases between. CDR1 is MDHEN and CDR2 is SYDVKM in the germline V gene.

In the case of this clone: One junction end disagrees with the germline gene, perhaps due to a read error. The genes are TRBV7-9 and TRBJ2-2; 8 bases fit TRBD1. CDR3 length: 15 residues. Germline V CDR1 and CDR2: SEHNR, FQNEAQ (reference sequence). CDR3: CSSSEDRANTGELFF. Here the CDR3 DNA reads TGTTCCAGCAGCGAGGACAGGGCGAACACCGGGGAGCTGTTTTTT.

The chain recombines TRBV5-1 with TRBJ1-6; TRBD1 agrees at 8 bases. The length of the CDR3 is 17 residues. With 6 bases clipped from V and 0 bases from J, the junction kept 8 bases outside the gene matches. Germline V CDR1 and CDR2: SGHRS, YFSETQ. The CDR3 reads CASNDGTGGSYNSPLHF. CDR3 nucleotide sequence: TGCGCCAGCAACGACGGGACAGGAGGCTCCTATAATTCACCCCTCCACTTT.

This clone came up once. The J gene is TRBJ2-3, the V gene TRBV6-1, with 11 positions matching TRBD2. The V and J ends lost 3 bases and 6 bases, in that order; junction bases with no gene match: 5. The CDR3 sequence is 15 residues long. CDR1 and CDR2 (germline): MNHNS, SASEGT. The CDR3: CASSEASGGRDTQYF. The CDR3 bases are TGTGCCAGCAGTGAGGCTAGCGGGGGGAGGGATACGCAGTATTTT.

In this sample, this clone turned up a few times. For the CDR3, the DNA is TGTGCCACCACCAGGAGGGTAGGAGAAAAACTGTTTTTT. Translating gives CATTRRVGEKLFF. The chain is built from TRBV2 and TRBJ1-4, with D unclear. Germline CDR1 is SNHLY and CDR2 is FYNNEI. This CDR3 region has 13 residues. The V end lost 10 bases, the J end lost 8 bases, and 17 bases lay between the germline ends.